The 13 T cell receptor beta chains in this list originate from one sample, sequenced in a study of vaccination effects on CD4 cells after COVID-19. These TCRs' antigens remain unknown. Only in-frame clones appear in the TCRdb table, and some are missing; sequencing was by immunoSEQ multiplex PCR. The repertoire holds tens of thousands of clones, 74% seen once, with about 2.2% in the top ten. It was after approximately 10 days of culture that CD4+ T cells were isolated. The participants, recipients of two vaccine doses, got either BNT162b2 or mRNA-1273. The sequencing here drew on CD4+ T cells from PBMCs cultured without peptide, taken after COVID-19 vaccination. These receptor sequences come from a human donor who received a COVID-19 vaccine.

The CDR3 protein is CASSLVSTESVGYTF. In DNA, the CDR3 is TGTGCCAGCAGCTTAGTGTCCACAGAGTCCGTTGGCTACACCTTC. This sequence joins TRBV7-2 and TRBJ1-2; D is ambiguous. CDR3 length: 15 residues. From germline, CDR1 is SGHTA and CDR2 FQGNSA. Trimming removed 1 base from V and 7 bases from J, with 16 bases in between.

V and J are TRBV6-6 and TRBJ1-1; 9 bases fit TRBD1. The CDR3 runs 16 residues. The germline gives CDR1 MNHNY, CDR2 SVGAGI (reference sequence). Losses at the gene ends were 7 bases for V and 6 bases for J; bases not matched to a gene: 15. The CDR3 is CASTPGGGQGGSEAFF. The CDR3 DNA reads TGTGCCAGCACCCCGGGAGGGGGACAGGGAGGGTCTGAAGCTTTCTTT.

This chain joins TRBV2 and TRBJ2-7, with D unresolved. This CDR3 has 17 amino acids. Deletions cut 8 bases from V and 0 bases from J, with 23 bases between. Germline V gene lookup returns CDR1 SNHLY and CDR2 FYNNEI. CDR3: CASRRSGGSISSYEQYV. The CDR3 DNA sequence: TGTGCCAGCCGCCGGTCGGGTGGGTCGATTTCCTCCTACGAGCAGTACGTC.

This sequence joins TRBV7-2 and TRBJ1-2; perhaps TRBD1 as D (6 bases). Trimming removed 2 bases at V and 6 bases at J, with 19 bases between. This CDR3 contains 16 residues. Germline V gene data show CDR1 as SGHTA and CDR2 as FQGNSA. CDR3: CASSLISPPGANGYTF. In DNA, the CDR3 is TGTGCCAGCAGCTTAATATCCCCCCCAGGGGCGAATGGCTACACCTTC.

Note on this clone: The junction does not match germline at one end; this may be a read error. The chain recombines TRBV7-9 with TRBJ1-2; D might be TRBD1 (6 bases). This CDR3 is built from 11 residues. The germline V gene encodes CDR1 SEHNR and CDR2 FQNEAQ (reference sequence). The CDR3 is CASSLGSGHLF. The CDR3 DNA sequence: TGTGCCAGCAGCTTAGGTTCGGGACACCTCTTC.

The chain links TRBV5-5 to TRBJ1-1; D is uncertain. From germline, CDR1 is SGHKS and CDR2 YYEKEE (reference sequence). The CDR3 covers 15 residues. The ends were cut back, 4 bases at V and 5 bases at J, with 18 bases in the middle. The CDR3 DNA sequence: TGTGCCAGCAGCCCAGGTTTTGGGTCATCGACTGAAGCTTTCTTT. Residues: CASSPGFGSSTEAFF. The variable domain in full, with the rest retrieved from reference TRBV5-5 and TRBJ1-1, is DAGVTQSPTHLIKTRGQQVTLRCSPISGHKSVSWYQQVLGQGPQFIFQYYEKEERGRGNFPDRFSARQFPNYSSELNVNALLLGDSALYLCASSPGFGSSTEAFFGQGTRLTVV.

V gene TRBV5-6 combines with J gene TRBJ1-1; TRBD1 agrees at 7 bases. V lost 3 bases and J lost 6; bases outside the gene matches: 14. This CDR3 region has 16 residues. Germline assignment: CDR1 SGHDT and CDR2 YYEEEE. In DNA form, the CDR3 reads TGTGCCAGCAGCTGGGGGTTGGGGACAGAGAATCCTGAAGCTTTCTTT. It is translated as CASSWGLGTENPEAFF.

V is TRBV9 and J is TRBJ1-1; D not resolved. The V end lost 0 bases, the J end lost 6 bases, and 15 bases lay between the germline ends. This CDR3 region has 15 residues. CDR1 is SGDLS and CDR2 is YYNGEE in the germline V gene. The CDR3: CASSVAIQTDAEAFF. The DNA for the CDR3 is TGTGCCAGCAGCGTAGCAATACAGACCGACGCTGAAGCTTTCTTT. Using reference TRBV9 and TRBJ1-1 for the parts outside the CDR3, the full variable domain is DSGVTQTPKHLITATGQRVTLRCSPRSGDLSVYWYQQSLDQGLQFLIQYYNGEERAKGNILERFSAQQFPDLHSELNLSSLELGDSALYFCASSVAIQTDAEAFFGQGTRLTVV.

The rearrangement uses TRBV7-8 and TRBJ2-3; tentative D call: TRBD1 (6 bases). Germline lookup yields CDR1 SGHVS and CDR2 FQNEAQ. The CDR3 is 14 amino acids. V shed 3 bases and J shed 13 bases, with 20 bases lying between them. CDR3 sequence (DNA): TGTGCCAGCAGCTTGGGCTCACCCGGGACAAATAAGTATTTT. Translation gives CASSLGSPGTNKYF.

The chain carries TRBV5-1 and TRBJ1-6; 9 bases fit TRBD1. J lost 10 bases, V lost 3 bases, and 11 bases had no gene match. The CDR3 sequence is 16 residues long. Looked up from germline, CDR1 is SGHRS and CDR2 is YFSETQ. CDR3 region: CASSSVRDRENSPLHF. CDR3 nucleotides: TGCGCCAGCAGCTCGGTCCGGGACAGGGAAAACTCACCCCTCCACTTT.

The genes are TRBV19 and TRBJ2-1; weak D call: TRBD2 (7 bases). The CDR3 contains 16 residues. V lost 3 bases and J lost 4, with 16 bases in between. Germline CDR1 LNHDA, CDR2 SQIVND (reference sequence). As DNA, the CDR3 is TGTGCCAGTAGTATCTCGGTCGGGGGGCGATACAATGAGCAGTTCTTC. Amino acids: CASSISVGGRYNEQFF. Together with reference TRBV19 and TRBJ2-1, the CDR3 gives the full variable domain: DGGITQSPKYLFRKEGQNVTLSCEQNLNHDAMYWYRQDPGQGLRLIYYSQIVNDFQKGDIAEGYSVSREKKESFPLTVTSAQKNPTAFYLCASSISVGGRYNEQFFGPGTRLTVL.

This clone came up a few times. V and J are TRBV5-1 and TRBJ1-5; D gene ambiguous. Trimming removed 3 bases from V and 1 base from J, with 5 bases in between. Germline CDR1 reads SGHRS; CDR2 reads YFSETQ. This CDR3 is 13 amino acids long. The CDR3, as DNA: TGCGCCAGCAGCTCGGACAGCAATCAGCCCCAGCATTTT. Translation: CASSSDSNQPQHF.

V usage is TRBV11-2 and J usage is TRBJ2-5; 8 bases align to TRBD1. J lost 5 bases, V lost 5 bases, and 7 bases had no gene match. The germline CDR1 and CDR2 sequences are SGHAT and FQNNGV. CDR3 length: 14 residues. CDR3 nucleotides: TGTGCCAGCAGCATTCAGGGGGCGGAGGAGACCCAGTACTTC. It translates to CASSIQGAEETQYF.